These 28 T cell receptor beta chains were all obtained from the same sample, sequenced in a study of CD8+ T cells in alopecia areata. Extracted RNA was reverse transcribed, and the resulting cDNA served as sequencing template. Profiled with immunoSEQ multiplex PCR; TCRdb holds only in-frame clones, not every one. This repertoire shows approximately 98,000 clones, around 55% found once; its top ten account for approximately 22%. The material sequenced was CD8+ T cells sorted from blood. These receptor sequences come from a human donor in good health.

This chain joins TRBV6-6 and TRBJ2-1, with a possible D match to TRBD2 (5 bases). CDR1 and CDR2 (germline): MNHNY, SVGAGI (reference sequence). Trimming removed 6 bases from V and 10 bases from J, with 13 bases in between. The CDR3 extends over 12 amino acids. CDR3 DNA sequence: TGTGCCAGCAGCCCGTTAGGCGGGGAGCAGTTCTTC. Translated, it gives CASSPLGGEQFF.

The V gene is TRBV5-6, the J gene TRBJ2-2, with unresolved D. V lost 4 bases and J lost 6, with 16 bases in between. Germline V CDR1 and CDR2: SGHDT, YYEEEE. The CDR3 contains 15 residues. CDR3 loop: CASSLGRSPPGELFF. In DNA form, the CDR3 reads TGTGCCAGCAGCCTCGGACGGTCTCCCCCCGGGGAGCTGTTTTTT. The whole variable domain, remainder taken from reference TRBV5-6 and TRBJ2-2, is DAGVTQSPTHLIKTRGQQVTLRCSPKSGHDTVSWYQQALGQGPQFIFQYYEEEERQRGNFPDRFSGHQFPNYSSELNVNALLLGDSALYLCASSLGRSPPGELFFGEGSRLTVL.

The chain combines TRBV29-1 with TRBJ2-2; D tentatively fits TRBD1 or TRBD2 (6 bases each). Trimming stripped 5 bases from V and 4 bases from J, with 11 bases between. CDR1 and CDR2 from the germline V gene are SQVTM and ANQGSEA. The CDR3 spans 13 residues. The CDR3 nucleotides are TGCAGCGTTTTGGGGGGCTCCACCGGGGAGCTGTTTTTT. It encodes CSVLGGSTGELFF.

The chain uses TRBV5-6 and TRBJ1-3; D not resolved. There are 13 residues in the CDR3. Trimming pared 4 bases from V and 4 bases from J, leaving 9 bases between. CDR1 is SGHDT, CDR2 YYEEEE, per germline. In DNA, the CDR3 is TGTGCCAGCAGCCCGGACGCAGGAAACACCATATATTTT. This sequence encodes CASSPDAGNTIYF.

The rearrangement links TRBV7-9 to TRBJ2-3, with D perhaps matching TRBD1 (5 bases). V was trimmed by 4 bases and J by 3 bases, leaving 11 bases between them. The CDR3 sequence is 14 residues long. CDR1 is SEHNR, CDR2 FQNEAQ, per germline (reference sequence). The CDR3 region is CASSSQTETDTQYF. The CDR3 nucleotides are TGTGCCAGCAGCTCCCAGACAGAGACAGATACGCAGTATTTT.

This clone was picked up a small number of times. V is TRBV7-9 and J is TRBJ2-3; D remains ambiguous. CDR1 is SEHNR and CDR2 is FQNEAQ in the germline V gene (reference sequence). V lost 5 bases and J lost 0, with 15 bases in between. CDR3 size: 16 residues. The CDR3 bases are TGTGCCAGCAGCCCCCGGAGACTTACAAGCACAGATACGCAGTATTTT. Its translation is CASSPRRLTSTDTQYF.

The V gene is TRBV29-1, the J gene TRBJ1-2; D ambiguous. Trimming shortened V by 7 bases and J by 7 bases, and 10 bases separated the two germline ends. The germline V gene has CDR1 SQVTM and CDR2 ANQGSEA. The CDR3 has 10 residues. The CDR3 DNA sequence: TGCAGCGCTTTTCGAGCTGGCTACACCTTC. It codes for CSAFRAGYTF.

V gene TRBV9 combines with J gene TRBJ2-7; a weak D match, TRBD2 (5 bases). Germline CDR1 reads SGDLS; CDR2 reads YYNGEE. Between the trimmed V and J ends, which lost 0 bases and 3 bases, there was a span of 10 bases. This CDR3 has 14 residues. The CDR3 DNA follows: TGTGCCAGCAGCGTAGGGGTACTAGGCTACGAGCAGTACTTC. Amino acids: CASSVGVLGYEQYF.

This clone was counted a few times. The chain joins TRBV13 to TRBJ1-3; weak D call: TRBD1 (6 bases). CDR3 length equals 16 residues. Germline loops: CDR1 PRHDT, CDR2 FYEKMQ (reference sequence). The V end was cut by 0 bases, the J end by 0 bases, with 9 bases between. The CDR3 reads CASSLGTGTSGNTIYF. The CDR3 region has the DNA TGTGCCAGCAGCTTAGGGACAGGTACCTCTGGAAACACCATATATTTT.

The chain recombines TRBV7-2 with TRBJ2-2; no reliable D call. CDR1 is SGHTA, CDR2 FQGNSA, per germline. Trimming shortened V by 3 bases and J by 4 bases, and 9 bases separated the two germline ends. This CDR3 is 14 amino acids long. In DNA, the CDR3 is TGTGCCAGCAGCTTTACCTCGATCACCGGGGAGCTGTTTTTT. Amino acid sequence: CASSFTSITGELFF. The full variable domain, its missing parts supplied by reference TRBV7-2 and TRBJ2-2, is GAGVSQSPSNKVTEKGKDVELRCDPISGHTALYWYRQSLGQGLEFLIYFQGNSAPDKSGLPSDRFSAERTGGSVSTLTIQRTQQEDSAVYLCASSFTSITGELFFGEGSRLTVL.

The chain uses TRBV13 and TRBJ2-7; D is ambiguous. The germline gives CDR1 PRHDT, CDR2 FYEKMQ (reference sequence). Trimming removed 4 bases at V and 6 bases at J, with 13 bases between. The CDR3 has 13 amino acids. The CDR3 is CASSSSHSGEQYF. CDR3 bases: TGTGCCAGCAGCTCCTCACATTCGGGCGAGCAGTACTTC.

This clone was observed at least ten times. V usage is TRBV6-4 and J usage is TRBJ2-1; D is tentatively TRBD1 or TRBD2 (6 bases each). The germline CDR1 and CDR2 sequences are MRHNA and SNTAGT. Trimming pared 5 bases from V and 5 bases from J, leaving 10 bases between. This CDR3 contains 13 residues. The chain's CDR3 is CASSKGEDNEQFF. The DNA of the CDR3 is TGTGCCAGCAGTAAGGGGGAGGACAATGAGCAGTTCTTC.

The chain joins TRBV6-4 to TRBJ2-2; 10 bases are a match to TRBD1. This CDR3 has 16 residues. Germline CDR1 is MRHNA and CDR2 is SNTAGT. Losses at the gene ends were 3 bases for V and 5 bases for J; bases not matched to a gene: 6. The DNA of the CDR3 is TGTGCCAGCAGTGAGTTCGGGACAGGGGAGACCGGGGAGCTGTTTTTT. Translation: CASSEFGTGETGELFF.

This clone was detected a few times. The chain employs TRBV13 and TRBJ1-4; 9 bases align to TRBD1. The J segment lost 5 bases and the V segment lost 3 bases, leaving 10 bases of the junction unmatched. Germline V gene data show CDR1 as PRHDT and CDR2 as FYEKMQ (reference sequence). The CDR3 extends over 17 amino acids. CDR3 residues: CASSFDGAGQGNEKLFF. The CDR3 bases are TGTGCCAGCAGCTTCGACGGCGCGGGACAGGGAAATGAAAAACTGTTTTTT.

V gene TRBV13 combines with J gene TRBJ2-3; D may be TRBD2 (5 bases). In germline, CDR1 is PRHDT, CDR2 FYEKMQ (reference sequence). The CDR3 length is 14 residues. Trimming removed 5 bases at V and 6 bases at J, with 15 bases between. Here the CDR3 reads CASSPVLGADTQYF. For the CDR3, the DNA is TGTGCCAGCAGCCCGGTACTAGGTGCGGATACGCAGTATTTT.

The rearrangement uses TRBV27 and TRBJ2-4; a possible D gene is TRBD2 (5 bases). Germline V gene sequence: CDR1 MNHEY, CDR2 SMNVEV (reference sequence). V was cut by 5 bases and J by 3 bases, with 8 bases left in between. CDR3 length equals 13 residues. CDR3 amino acids: CASSPGLKNIQYF. The CDR3 DNA is TGTGCCAGCAGTCCCGGACTCAAAAACATTCAGTACTTC.

This rearrangement joins TRBV29-1 to TRBJ2-1; D is unclear. The CDR3 runs 11 residues. The V end was cut by 4 bases, the J end by 3 bases, with 4 bases between. CDR1 is SQVTM, CDR2 ANQGSEA, per germline. The CDR3 sequence is CSVGGYNEQFF. In DNA, the CDR3 is TGCAGCGTTGGGGGCTACAATGAGCAGTTCTTC.

This clone occurred many times. This sequence joins TRBV13 and TRBJ2-3; D is undetermined. This CDR3 comprises 11 residues. From germline, CDR1 is PRHDT and CDR2 FYEKMQ (reference sequence). Trimming stripped 7 bases from V and 4 bases from J, with 6 bases between. The CDR3 spells CASTLADTQYF. CDR3 sequence (DNA): TGTGCCAGCACCTTGGCAGATACGCAGTATTTT.

This clone was found a few times. CDR3: CSVATGIGYTF. The CDR3 DNA is TGCAGCGTTGCTACAGGGATAGGCTACACCTTC. J is TRBJ1-2 and V is TRBV29-1; D may be TRBD1 (6 bases). Germline CDR1 is SQVTM and CDR2 is ANQGSEA. V lost 4 bases and J 8 bases, leaving 11 bases between the germline ends. The CDR3 is 11 amino acids. The variable domain in full, with the rest retrieved from reference TRBV29-1 and TRBJ1-2, is SAVISQKPSRDICQRGTSLTIQCQVDSQVTMMFWYRQQPGQSLTLIATANQGSEATYESGFVIDKFPISRPNLTFSTLTVSNMSPEDSSIYLCSVATGIGYTFGSGTRLTVV.

This chain joins TRBV2 and TRBJ1-2; tentative D call: TRBD1 (6 bases). Germline V gene data show CDR1 as SNHLY and CDR2 as FYNNEI. With 0 bases removed from V and 4 bases from J, the gap between germline ends came to 9 bases. This CDR3 comprises 14 residues. The chain's CDR3 is CASSEAGGVYGYTF. The CDR3 coding sequence is TGTGCCAGCAGTGAAGCAGGGGGAGTCTATGGCTACACCTTC.

The chain combines TRBV29-1 with TRBJ1-2, with D perhaps matching TRBD1 (5 bases). V lost 6 bases to trimming and J lost 8 bases, with 13 bases between them. CDR1 and CDR2 from the germline V gene are SQVTM and ANQGSEA. CDR3 length equals 11 residues. The CDR3 DNA follows: TGCAGCGTCCCGGGGCCCGTGGGCTACACCTTC. It translates to CSVPGPVGYTF.

V gene TRBV13 combines with J gene TRBJ1-6, with no clear D. The V end lost 6 bases, the J end lost 5 bases, and 11 bases lay between the germline ends. Germline CDR1 PRHDT, CDR2 FYEKMQ (reference sequence). The length of the CDR3 is 14 residues. For the CDR3, the DNA is TGTGCCAGCAGGGGCAGGCCAAATAATTCACCCCTCCACTTT. Protein: CASRGRPNNSPLHF.

This chain links TRBV7-9 with TRBJ2-3; a possible D gene is TRBD2 (6 bases). Between the trimmed V and J ends, which lost 5 bases and 5 bases, there was a span of 14 bases. The CDR3 loop spans 14 amino acids. Germline assignment: CDR1 SEHNR and CDR2 FQNEAQ (reference sequence). The CDR3 region has the DNA TGTGCCAGCAGCCTACTGCCGGGGGTAGATACGCAGTATTTT. This gives the protein CASSLLPGVDTQYF.

The chain uses TRBV5-1 and TRBJ2-1, with D hard to call. The CDR3 has 13 amino acids. V was cut by 0 bases and J by 8 bases, with 9 bases left in between. Germline CDR1 is SGHRS and CDR2 is YFSETQ. This CDR3 is CASSLELSDEQFF. DNA for the CDR3: TGCGCCAGCAGCTTGGAGTTGTCCGATGAGCAGTTCTTC.

The chain uses TRBV2 and TRBJ1-1; D is undetermined. Germline V gene lookup returns CDR1 SNHLY and CDR2 FYNNEI. The CDR3 sequence is 14 residues long. V lost 4 bases and J 0 bases, leaving 9 bases between the germline ends. As DNA, the CDR3 is TGTGCCAGCAGTGTGGGCAGATTGAACACTGAAGCTTTCTTT. As protein: CASSVGRLNTEAFF.

This chain connects TRBV2 to TRBJ2-7, with unresolved D. Germline values: CDR1 SNHLY, CDR2 FYNNEI. Trimming took off 3 bases at V and 0 bases at J, with 12 bases between the two ends. The CDR3 has 15 amino acids. CDR3 nucleotides: TGTGCCAGCAGTGAGTACCGCAGGAGCTCCTACGAGCAGTACTTC. Amino acid sequence: CASSEYRRSSYEQYF.

The gene calls are TRBV7-9 and TRBJ2-5; D assignment may be TRBD1 or TRBD2 (5 bases each). CDR3 length: 12 residues. Germline CDR1 reads SEHNR; CDR2 reads FQNEAQ (reference sequence). Trimming pared 6 bases from V and 5 bases from J, leaving 10 bases between. CDR3 residues: CASRLGTETQYF. CDR3 nucleotides: TGTGCCAGCAGACTAGGGACCGAGACCCAGTACTTC.

J is TRBJ2-7 and V is TRBV29-1; TRBD2 matches at 16 bases. The CDR3 has 15 amino acids. The germline CDR1 and CDR2 sequences are SQVTM and ANQGSEA. Trimming cost V 6 bases and J 4 bases; bases outside gene matches: 6. CDR3 protein: CSVSGLAGGPYEQYF. For the CDR3, the DNA is TGCAGCGTATCGGGACTAGCGGGGGGGCCGTACGAGCAGTACTTC.